Each of the 20 T cell receptor beta chains below was sequenced from the same sample in a study of blood T cell repertoires in COVID-19 (TCRdb year 2020). The protocol used for the library was the immunoSEQ multiplex PCR assay. Entries here come from immuneACCESS through TCRdb and include only in-frame sequences with V and J called. Some clones fail to appear in such tables; in the studies checked, an unresolved V gene covers under half of the shortfall, and the cause of the remainder is unknown. Counted in this sample were 200,000 to 250,000 clones; roughly 82% of them appeared once. The top ten hold around 9.5% of the sample. Sequencing was carried out using peripheral blood. The source is a man aged 50 or older with active or convalescent COVID-19.

The rearrangement links TRBV5-1 to TRBJ2-1; 9 bases are shared with TRBD2. The V segment lost 0 bases and the J segment 6 bases; nucleotides outside the gene matches: 10. CDR1 and CDR2 from the germline V gene are SGHRS and YFSETQ. The CDR3 sequence is 17 residues long. The CDR3 loop reads CASSLGPRAGGVNEQFF. Written as DNA, the CDR3 is TGCGCCAGCAGCTTGGGCCCCCGGGCGGGAGGGGTCAATGAGCAGTTCTTC. The variable domain in full, with the rest retrieved from reference TRBV5-1 and TRBJ2-1, is KAGVTQTPRYLIKTRGQQVTLSCSPISGHRSVSWYQQTPGQGLQFLFEYFSETQRNKGNFPGRFSGRQFSNSRSEMNVSTLELGDSALYLCASSLGPRAGGVNEQFFGPGTRLTVL.

The chain is built from TRBV5-4 and TRBJ2-7; 12 bases agree with TRBD1. The junction had 10 bases not matched to a gene; V was cut back by 4 bases and J by 8 bases. CDR1 SGHNT and CDR2 YYREEE come from the germline V gene (reference sequence). This CDR3 is built from 15 residues. CDR3 in amino acids: CASSEPGQGATKQYF. The CDR3, as DNA: TGTGCCAGCAGCGAACCGGGACAGGGGGCTACGAAGCAGTACTTC.

The genes are TRBV11-2 and TRBJ2-7; tentatively, D is TRBD2 (5 bases). V was pared by 4 bases and J by 1 base, with 11 bases between. This CDR3 is 14 amino acids long. The germline V gene encodes CDR1 SGHAT and CDR2 FQNNGV. The CDR3 is CASSSIRGSYEQYV. Written as DNA, the CDR3 is TGTGCCAGCAGCTCAATACGGGGTTCCTACGAGCAGTACGTC.

This clone was counted only a few times. The chain uses TRBV4-2 and TRBJ2-3; D may be TRBD1 (5 bases). CDR3 length: 19 residues. Germline V gene lookup returns CDR1 LGHNA and CDR2 YNFKEQ. Trimming stripped 0 bases from V and 0 bases from J, with 19 bases between. In DNA, the CDR3 is TGTGCCAGCAGCCAAGAAGGAAGTAGGGGCGCCGCTAGCACAGATACGCAGTATTTT. Protein product: CASSQEGSRGAASTDTQYF.

The chain carries TRBV7-9 and TRBJ2-5; 7 bases match TRBD1. From germline, CDR1 is SEHNR and CDR2 FQNEAQ (reference sequence). The CDR3 contains 14 residues. V dropped 3 bases and J dropped 2; count of bases not matched to a gene: 3. This CDR3 is CASSLDRTQETQYF. The CDR3 DNA follows: TGTGCCAGCAGCTTGGACAGGACTCAAGAGACCCAGTACTTC.

A note on this clone: Other DNA sequences in the sample encode the same CDR3. The J gene is TRBJ1-5, the V gene TRBV5-6; D gene uncertain. CDR1 is SGHDT and CDR2 is YYEEEE in the germline V gene. The CDR3 consists of 13 residues. V shed 1 base and J shed 2 bases, with 4 bases lying between them. The CDR3: CASSLQGNQPQHF. The CDR3 bases are TGTGCCAGCAGCTTGCAGGGCAATCAGCCCCAGCATTTT.

The J gene is TRBJ2-1, the V gene TRBV7-8; 11 bases line up with TRBD2. V shed 1 base, J shed 1 base, and the junction held 6 bases outside the gene matches. The CDR3 contains 18 residues. The germline gives CDR1 SGHVS, CDR2 FQNEAQ. CDR3 DNA sequence: TGTGCCAGCAGCTTAGGATTAGCGGGGGGGCTGTCCTACAATGAGCAGTTCTTC. It specifies CASSLGLAGGLSYNEQFF.

The chain joins TRBV18 to TRBJ2-1, with D uncertain. The germline gives CDR1 KGHSH, CDR2 LQKENI. The CDR3 is made up of 13 amino acids. V was pared by 6 bases and J by 0 bases, with 6 bases between. CDR3 bases: TGTGCCAGCTCTATTAGCTCCTACAATGAGCAGTTCTTC. Translated: CASSISSYNEQFF. Variable domain in full (rest from reference TRBV18 and TRBJ2-1): NAGVMQNPRHLVRRRGQEARLRCSPMKGHSHVYWYRQLPEEGLKFMVYLQKENIIDESGMPKERFSAEFPKEGPSILRIQQVVRGDSAAYFCASSISSYNEQFFGPGTRLTVL.

The chain combines TRBV5-1 with TRBJ2-7; D unresolved. CDR1 is SGHRS, CDR2 YFSETQ, per germline. The CDR3 is 14 residues long. Trimming stripped 2 bases from V and 3 bases from J, with 12 bases between. CDR3 region: CASSFQATFYEQYF. The CDR3 coding sequence is TGCGCCAGCAGCTTCCAGGCGACCTTCTACGAGCAGTACTTC.

The chain combines TRBV5-1 with TRBJ2-7; 9 bases align to TRBD1. The CDR3 has 13 residues. Looked up from germline, CDR1 is SGHRS and CDR2 is YFSETQ. V shed 3 bases and J 3 bases; nucleotides not matched to a gene: 1. The chain's CDR3 is CASSWTGDYEQYF. Written as DNA, the CDR3 is TGCGCCAGCAGCTGGACAGGGGACTACGAGCAGTACTTC.

The V call is TRBV19, the J call TRBJ2-2; TRBD2 agrees at 12 bases. This CDR3 has 15 residues. Germline V lookup: CDR1 LNHDA, CDR2 SQIVND (reference sequence). V lost 4 bases and J lost 5; bases outside the gene matches: 2. CDR3 nucleotide sequence: TGTGCCAGTAGTACGACTAGCGGGAGAACCGGGGAGCTGTTTTTT. Amino acid sequence: CASSTTSGRTGELFF.

This clone was seen only once. The J gene is TRBJ2-1, the V gene TRBV5-4, with 9 bases aligning to TRBD2. V was clipped by 6 bases and J by 5 bases; unmatched bases: 6. The germline V gene encodes CDR1 SGHNT and CDR2 YYREEE (reference sequence). The CDR3 is 14 residues long. CDR3 in DNA: TGTGCCAGCATCCAGCGGGGGGCGAACAATGAGCAGTTCTTC. This translates into CASIQRGANNEQFF.

This rearrangement joins TRBV6-5 to TRBJ1-1, with no clear D. CDR1 and CDR2 from the germline V gene are MNHEY and SVGAGI. V shed 7 bases and J shed 3 bases, with 12 bases lying between them. The CDR3 sequence is 13 residues long. The CDR3 region is CASKWVGDTEAFF. CDR3 nucleotides: TGTGCCAGCAAGTGGGTCGGGGACACTGAAGCTTTCTTT.

V and J are TRBV29-1 and TRBJ2-5, with 7 bases fitting TRBD2. In germline, CDR1 is SQVTM, CDR2 ANQGSEA. The CDR3 length is 14 residues. V lost 6 bases to trimming and J lost 9 bases; unmatched junction nucleotides: 16. This CDR3 is CSVTTGGLLSAQYF. CDR3 coding DNA: TGCAGCGTAACTACGGGGGGTCTTTTGTCGGCCCAGTACTTC.

This clone was seen a handful of times. V gene TRBV10-3 combines with J gene TRBJ1-3; maybe TRBD1 (5 bases). Trimming removed 4 bases from V and 3 bases from J, with 13 bases in between. This CDR3 region has 15 residues. Germline V gene data show CDR1 as ENHRY and CDR2 as SYGVKD. This chain's CDR3 is CAISGYTGVGNTIYF. In DNA, the CDR3 is TGTGCCATCAGTGGTTATACGGGGGTTGGAAACACCATATATTTT.

The chain has TRBV7-3 and TRBJ2-3, with 7 nucleotides matching TRBD1. This CDR3 contains 13 residues. V gave up 4 bases and J gave up 4 bases; unmatched junction bases: 2. The germline gives CDR1 SGHTA, CDR2 FQGTGA. CDR3 nucleotides: TGTGCCAGCAGCTCTACAGGGGCAGATACGCAGTATTTT. It is translated as CASSSTGADTQYF.

The chain uses TRBV3-1 (or the pseudogene TRBV3-2) and TRBJ2-3; D may be TRBD1 (5 bases). The V gene's germline CDR1 is LGHDT and CDR2 YNNKEL (reference sequence). The ends were cut back, 1 base at V and 1 base at J, with 6 bases in the middle. The CDR3 runs to 14 residues. The DNA for the CDR3 is TGTGCCAGCAGCCAAGTGGGGCGCACAGATACGCAGTATTTT. Amino acid sequence: CASSQVGRTDTQYF.

The gene calls are TRBV20-1 and TRBJ1-5; the D gene is possibly TRBD1 (5 bases). Trimming removed 3 bases from V and 3 bases from J, with 9 bases in between. The CDR3 has 13 residues. Germline V gives CDR1 DFQATT, CDR2 SNEGSKA (reference sequence). CDR3 sequence reads: CSASSGLNQPQHF. For the CDR3, the DNA is TGCAGTGCTAGTTCAGGGCTCAATCAGCCCCAGCATTTT.

A remark on this clone: The junction and the germline gene differ at one end; a read error may be behind it. The chain couples TRBV20-1 to TRBJ2-7; D might be TRBD1 (7 bases). The CDR3 contains 11 residues. Germline CDR1 reads DFQATT; CDR2 reads SNEGSKA (reference sequence). CDR3: CSAPHSAGGQF. The CDR3 bases are TGCAGTGCGCCCCACAGCGCAGGGGGGCAATTC.

The chain combines TRBV7-2 with TRBJ2-7; the D gene is possibly TRBD1 (5 bases). Per the germline V gene, CDR1 is SGHTA and CDR2 is FQGNSA. This CDR3 contains 13 residues. The V end was cut by 1 base, the J end by 6 bases, with 10 bases between. CDR3 DNA: TGTGCCAGCAGCTTAGTGGCAGGGTTCGAGCAGTACGTC. Translated: CASSLVAGFEQYV.